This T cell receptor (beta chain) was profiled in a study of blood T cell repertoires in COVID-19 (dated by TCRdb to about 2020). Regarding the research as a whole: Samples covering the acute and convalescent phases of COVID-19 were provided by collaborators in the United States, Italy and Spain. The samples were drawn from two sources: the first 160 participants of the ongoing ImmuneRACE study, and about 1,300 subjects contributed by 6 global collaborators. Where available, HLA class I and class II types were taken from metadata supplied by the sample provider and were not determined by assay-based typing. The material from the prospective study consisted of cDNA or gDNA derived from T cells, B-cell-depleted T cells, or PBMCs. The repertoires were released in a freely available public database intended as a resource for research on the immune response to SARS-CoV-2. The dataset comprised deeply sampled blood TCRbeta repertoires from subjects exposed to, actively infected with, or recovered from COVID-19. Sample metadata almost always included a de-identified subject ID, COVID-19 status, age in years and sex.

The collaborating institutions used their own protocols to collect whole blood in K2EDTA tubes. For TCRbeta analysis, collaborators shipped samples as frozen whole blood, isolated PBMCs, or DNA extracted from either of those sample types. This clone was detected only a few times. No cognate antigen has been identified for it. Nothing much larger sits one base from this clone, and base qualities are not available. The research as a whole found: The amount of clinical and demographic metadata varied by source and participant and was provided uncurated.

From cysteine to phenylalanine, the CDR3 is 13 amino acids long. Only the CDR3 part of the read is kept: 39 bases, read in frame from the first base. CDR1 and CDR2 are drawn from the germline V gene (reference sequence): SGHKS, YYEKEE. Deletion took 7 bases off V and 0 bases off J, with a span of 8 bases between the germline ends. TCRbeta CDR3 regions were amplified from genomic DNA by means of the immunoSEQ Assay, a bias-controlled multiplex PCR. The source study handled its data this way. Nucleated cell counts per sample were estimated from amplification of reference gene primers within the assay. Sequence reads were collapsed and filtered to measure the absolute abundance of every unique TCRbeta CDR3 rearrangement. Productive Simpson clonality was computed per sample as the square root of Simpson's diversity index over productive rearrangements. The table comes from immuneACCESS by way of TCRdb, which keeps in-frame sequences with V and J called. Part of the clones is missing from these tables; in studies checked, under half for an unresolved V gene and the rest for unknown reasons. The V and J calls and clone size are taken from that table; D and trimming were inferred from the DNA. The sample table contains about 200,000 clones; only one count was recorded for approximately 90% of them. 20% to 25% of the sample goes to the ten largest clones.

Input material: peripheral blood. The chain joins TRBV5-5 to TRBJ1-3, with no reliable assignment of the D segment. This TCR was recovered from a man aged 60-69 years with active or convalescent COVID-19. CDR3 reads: CASQALSGNTIYF. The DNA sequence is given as TGTGCCAGCCAGGCCCTCTCTGGAAACACCATATATTTT.